What follows is one TCR beta chain and its context. What this receptor recognizes is not known. Qualities for individual bases were not recorded, and no much larger clone is one base off. The data belong to a study of blood T cell repertoires in COVID-19 (dated by TCRdb to the early 2020s). Turning to the overall study: Collaborator samples came from the United States, Italy and Spain and covered acute and convalescent phases of COVID-19. The samples were drawn from two sources: the first 160 participants of the ongoing ImmuneRACE study, and 950 to 1,500 subjects contributed by 6 global collaborators. The repertoires were released in a freely available public database meant as a resource for research on the immune response to SARS-CoV-2. The prospective study material was composed of cDNA or gDNA derived from T cells, B-cell-depleted T cells, or PBMCs. A de-identified subject ID, COVID-19 status, age in years and sex were almost always included in the sample metadata. HLA class I and class II types, where available, came from metadata supplied by the sample provider rather than from assay-based typing. Deeply sampled blood TCRbeta repertoires from subjects exposed to, actively infected with, or recovered from COVID-19 were included in the dataset. Here is what the overall study found, with its caveats: The quantity of clinical and demographic metadata differed by source and by participant and was supplied without curation.

V trim: 7 bases; J trim: 2 bases; unmatched bases: 5. CDR1 and CDR2, looked up from the germline V gene, are LGHNT and FRNRAP. There are 15 amino acids in the CDR3, from cysteine to phenylalanine inclusive. The only DNA kept is the CDR3, 45 bases in frame from the first base. The collaborating institutions used their own protocols to collect whole blood in K2EDTA tubes. Collaborator samples were shipped for TCRbeta analysis as frozen whole blood, isolated PBMCs, or DNA extracted from either sample type. The immunoSEQ Assay, a bias-controlled multiplex PCR, was used to amplify TCRbeta CDR3 regions from genomic DNA. The authors processed their data as follows. The number of nucleated cells in each sample was estimated by amplification of reference gene primers within the assay. To quantify the absolute abundance of each unique TCRbeta CDR3 rearrangement, sequence reads were collapsed and filtered. For each sample, productive Simpson clonality was calculated by taking the square root of Simpson's diversity index across productive rearrangements. TCRdb stores this immuneACCESS table with in-frame sequences only. Part of the clones is absent; in the studies checked, under half of the shortfall reflects unresolved V genes, and no reason is known for the rest. V, J and clone size reflect that table, while D and trimming were determined from the DNA. The sample table shows approximately 210,000 clones, and around four fifths are seen once. 15% to 20% of the sample lies in the top ten.

Sequences were obtained from peripheral blood. This chain joins TRBV12-5 to TRBJ1-5; 10 central nucleotides agree with TRBD1. This receptor was obtained from a man aged 25 to 40 with active or convalescent COVID-19. This receptor carries the CDR3 CASAPGTGGNQPQHF. The DNA reads TGTGCTAGTGCCCCCGGGACAGGGGGCAATCAGCCCCAGCATTTT.